The present TCR beta chain was sequenced within a study of cytotoxic CD8 clonotypes in ibrutinib-treated CLL. Study background: IGHV unmutated 17 to 18; relapsed/refractory 11; treatment-naive approximately 15. Mean yields were roughly 240,000 productive templates and under 100,000 productive rearrangements per sample. Points from the study as a whole: Clonality went higher at ibrutinib response and then dropped back toward baseline at progression.

Germline-derived CDR1 and CDR2 are MDHEN and SYDVKM. CDR3 length: 13 amino acids. Between the trimmed V and J ends, which lost 6 bases and 3 bases, there was a span of 12 bases. Targeted sequencing depth ranged from 1 in 200,000 to 1 in 1 million T cells. TCRdb's copy holds only in-frame clones and misses some; the assay was immunoSEQ multiplex PCR. The sample yields 12,000 or so clones, approximately 85% seen once. A note on this clone: Its antigen is unidentified.

Sequenced material: PBMCs, taken at disease progression, from a patient treated with ibrutinib. The chain employs TRBV28 and TRBJ2-7, with a weak D call TRBD2 (6 bases). This receptor was taken from a human donor with chronic lymphocytic leukemia. The CDR3 here is CASSSGPIYEQYF. CDR3 nucleotide sequence: TGTGCCAGCAGCAGCGGGCCTATCTACGAGCAGTACTTC.